A selection of T cell receptor beta chains follows, all from one sample in a study of OX40 agonist ivuxolimab in advanced cancers. The data were produced by immunoSEQ multiplex PCR, yet TCRdb's version contains in-frame clones alone and is incomplete. Among approximately 130,000 clones, 90% were seen once, and the ten largest hold less than 1.1%. This sample comprised CD4+ or CD8+ T cells sorted from blood, obtained in a trial of the OX40 agonist ivuxolimab. The receptors were sampled from an adult with an advanced solid tumor such as melanoma, head and neck, liver or kidney cancer. The CDR3 runs from the conserved cysteine through the conserved F or W. The D gene is left open where the match is weak. For some rows the clone size is stated as once, few or many, or as a class when expanded; others skip it.

d_call	v_call	clone_size	j_call	cdr3_nt	cdr3_aa
-	TRBV9	-	TRBJ2-7	TGTGCCAGCAGCGACCCGAGGGGCTACGAGCAGTACTTC	CASSDPRGYEQYF
TRBD1	TRBV7-9	-	TRBJ2-1	TGTGCCAGCAGCTTCGGACAGGGGGCTTCTCTGGATGAGCAGTTCTTC	CASSFGQGASLDEQFF
-	TRBV25-1	-	TRBJ2-6	TGTGCCAGCGGGAGGACAGGTTTTAACTCTGGGGCCAACGTCCTGACTTTC	CASGRTGFNSGANVLTF
-	TRBV29-1	once	TRBJ1-5	TGCAGCGTTGAAGTCGCACAGGGTCAGCCCCAGCATTTT	CSVEVAQGQPQHF
-	TRBV7-2	once	TRBJ2-7	TGTGCCAGCAGCCGGAGGGGGTCGACAGGGAACGAGCAGTACTTC	CASSRRGSTGNEQYF
TRBD1	TRBV27	-	TRBJ2-6	TGTGCCAGCAGCTCCGAAAGGACAGGGTTCTCTGGGGCCAACGTCCTGACTTTC	CASSSERTGFSGANVLTF
TRBD1	TRBV5-6	-	TRBJ1-2	TGTGCCAGCAGCCAAAACCCGGACAGGGTGCACTATGGCTACACCTTC	CASSQNPDRVHYGYTF
-	TRBV4-2	-	TRBJ2-1	TGTGCCAGCAGCCAAGCTGGGCTGGGCAATGAGCAGTTCTTC	CASSQAGLGNEQFF
TRBD1	TRBV6-1	-	TRBJ1-2	TGTGCCAGCAGTGAACCAGGGGGCGGTGGCTATGGCTACACCTTC	CASSEPGGGGYGYTF
-	TRBV30	-	TRBJ2-1	TGTGCCTGGAGTCCGGGTGGGGCGGGAAGGGCCAGGGAGCAGTTCTTC	CAWSPGGAGRAREQFF
TRBD2	TRBV7-3	-	TRBJ2-7	TGTGCCAGCAGCCAGCAGGGTACTAGCGGGAGCCACGAGCAGTACTTC	CASSQQGTSGSHEQYF
-	TRBV28	-	TRBJ1-1	TGTGCCAGCAGTTTACTTGGGGTCCAGGGGACTGAAGCTTTCTTT	CASSLLGVQGTEAFF
-	TRBV19	few	TRBJ1-2	TGTGCCAGTAGTAAGACAGCCTCTTGGATGTATGGCTACACCTTC	CASSKTASWMYGYTF
-	TRBV28	-	TRBJ2-7	TGTGCCATAACGGGAGCTCCCTCCTACGAGCAGTACTTC	CAITGAPSYEQYF
-	TRBV5-1	-	TRBJ2-2	TGCGCCAGCAGCAAATCGACGGATGCGAACACCGGGGAGCTGTTTTTT	CASSKSTDANTGELFF
-	TRBV6-6	-	TRBJ1-5	TGTGCCAGCAGTTACGGGGATAATCAGCCCCAGCATTTT	CASSYGDNQPQHF
TRBD1	TRBV28	-	TRBJ2-3	TGTGCCAGCAGGAAAAACGCCGGGACAGGACTATCGGATACGCAGTATTTT	CASRKNAGTGLSDTQYF
TRBD2	TRBV4-1	-	TRBJ2-3	TGCGCCAGCAGCCAAGAATTGGGGAGGGGTAGCACAGATACGCAGTATTTT	CASSQELGRGSTDTQYF
TRBD1	TRBV2	-	TRBJ1-2	TGTGCCAGCAGTGAAGTTGGGACAGCCTATGGCTACACCTTC	CASSEVGTAYGYTF
-	TRBV28	-	TRBJ2-7	TGTGCCAGCTACAGCATTTCCTACGAGCAGTACTTC	CASYSISYEQYF
-	TRBV5-1	-	TRBJ2-5	TGCGCCAGCAGCTTGGGAGCAATCCAAGAGACCCAGTACTTC	CASSLGAIQETQYF
TRBD1	TRBV23-1	-	TRBJ1-5	TGCGCCAGCAGTCAATCCCCGGGACAGGGAAGGAATCAGCCCCAGCATTTT	CASSQSPGQGRNQPQHF
TRBD1	TRBV2	-	TRBJ2-3	TGTGCCAGCGGTCAGGGACAGTACACAGATACGCAGTATTTT	CASGQGQYTDTQYF
-	TRBV6-5	-	TRBJ1-2	TGTGCCAGCAGTTACACCCTTAACTATGGCTACACCTTC	CASSYTLNYGYTF
-	TRBV19	-	TRBJ1-4	TGTGCCAGCTCACCGACGGGAGCAACTAATGAAAAACTGTTTTTT	CASSPTGATNEKLFF
TRBD1	TRBV28	-	TRBJ1-1	TGTGCCAGCAGGGGACAGGGGAACACTGAAGCTTTCTTT	CASRGQGNTEAFF
TRBD1	TRBV2	-	TRBJ2-2	TGTGCCAGCCATAAGACAGGGCTTGAGACCGGGGAGCTGTTTTTT	CASHKTGLETGELFF
TRBD2	TRBV7-2	-	TRBJ2-5	TGTGCCAGCAGCCTGGAAGCGGGAGGAGGGGGGGAGACCCAGTACTTC	CASSLEAGGGGETQYF
-	TRBV29-1	-	TRBJ1-2	TGCAGCGTTGAAGAGCCCCCCGGGGGCGGCTACACCTTC	CSVEEPPGGGYTF
TRBD2	TRBV19	-	TRBJ2-3	TGTGCCAGTAGTATCTCATCGGGGGGAGATACGCAGTATTTT	CASSISSGGDTQYF
-	TRBV2	-	TRBJ2-7	TGTGCCAGCAGTGTCCGGGACTCGGTCTACGAGCAGTACTTC	CASSVRDSVYEQYF
-	TRBV27	-	TRBJ1-1	TGTGCCAGCAGTTTACAGCCGCCCATGAACACTGAAGCTTTCTTT	CASSLQPPMNTEAFF
TRBD2	TRBV19	-	TRBJ2-7	TGTGCCAGTAGTTCCCCCGGGGGGTCCTACGAGCAGTACTTC	CASSSPGGSYEQYF
-	TRBV28	-	TRBJ1-4	TGTGCCAGCGGGCCGGGTCAGATGAATGAAAAACTGTTTTTT	CASGPGQMNEKLFF
TRBD2	TRBV5-1	once	TRBJ2-1	TGCGCCAGCAGCCCTACTAGCGTATACAATGAGCAGTTCTTC	CASSPTSVYNEQFF
-	TRBV10-3	-	TRBJ2-7	TGTGCCATCAGTGAGTCGACAGGCCCTTTATCCTACGAGCAGTACTTC	CAISESTGPLSYEQYF
-	TRBV4-3	once	TRBJ1-2	TGCGCCAGCAGCCAAGATAATGTAAGGACCTACCGGGGGGGCTACACCTTC	CASSQDNVRTYRGGYTF
-	TRBV6-6	-	TRBJ2-7	TGTGCCAGCAGTAGGGGGGGGTACGAGCAGTACTTC	CASSRGGYEQYF
-	TRBV28	-	TRBJ1-5	TGTGCCAGCAGTCCCGGGACCGAACCCAATCAGCCCCAGCATTTT	CASSPGTEPNQPQHF
TRBD2	TRBV5-1	-	TRBJ2-1	TGCGCCAGCAGCTTGAAACTAGCGGGCGAGCAGTTCTTC	CASSLKLAGEQFF
-	TRBV19	-	TRBJ2-7	TGTGCCAGTAGCGTCAGGGTTGCCGGTCTTTACGAGCAGTACTTC	CASSVRVAGLYEQYF
-	TRBV28	-	TRBJ1-4	TGTGCCAGCAGTCAGGGTGGGGAAAAACTGTTTTTT	CASSQGGEKLFF
-	TRBV19	-	TRBJ1-5	TGTGCCAGTAGTATTCCCTTGGGGGCCCGGAGCAATCAGCCCCAGCATTTT	CASSIPLGARSNQPQHF
-	TRBV9	-	TRBJ1-1	TGTGCCAGCAGCCCCAGTGTGGGGCGGGACACTGAAGCTTTCTTT	CASSPSVGRDTEAFF
-	TRBV2	-	TRBJ2-3	TGTGCCAGCACCTGGGGGTCTAGCACAGATACGCAGTATTTT	CASTWGSSTDTQYF
TRBD1	TRBV19	-	TRBJ2-2	TGTGCGGGCCGGACAGGAACCACCGGGGAGCTGTTTTTT	CAGRTGTTGELFF
-	TRBV5-4	-	TRBJ2-2	TGTGCCAGCAGCCCGAGCGGCGGTTGGAACACCGGGGAGCTGTTTTTT	CASSPSGGWNTGELFF
TRBD2	TRBV28	once	TRBJ2-7	TGTGCCAGCAGTAGGCGGGAGGGCCTTTCCTACGAGCAGTACTTC	CASSRREGLSYEQYF
-	TRBV19	few	TRBJ2-2	TGTGCCAGTAGTCGGGCCGACACCGGGGAGCTGTTTTTT	CASSRADTGELFF
-	TRBV28	-	TRBJ1-1	TGTGCCAGCAGCCGTAGCCGGCAGGGTGAAGCTTTCTTT	CASSRSRQGEAFF
-	TRBV27	-	TRBJ2-2	TGTGCCAGCATACCTAGTGTGGGTATGGACACCGGGGAGCTGTTTTTT	CASIPSVGMDTGELFF
-	TRBV15	-	TRBJ2-2	TGTGCCACCAGCAGAAGACAGACTTTTGGTACCGGGGAGCTGTTTTTT	CATSRRQTFGTGELFF
TRBD2	TRBV28	-	TRBJ2-1	TGTGCCAGCAGTGAAGGCGGGAGGGAGAAAGGGCATGAGCAGTTCTTC	CASSEGGREKGHEQFF
-	TRBV12-5	-	TRBJ1-2	TGTGCTAGTGGTCTGGATTGGGACCAAGACTATGGCTACACCTTC	CASGLDWDQDYGYTF
TRBD1	TRBV5-1	-	TRBJ1-4	TGCGCCAGCAGCCCGGGACAGGGGGCAACTAATGAAAAACTGTTTTTT	CASSPGQGATNEKLFF
-	TRBV9	once	TRBJ1-5	TGTGCCAGCGGGTCTGCGGGTCTGGGGCCCCAGCATTTT	CASGSAGLGPQHF
-	TRBV28	-	TRBJ2-1	TGTGCCAGCAGTAATCCAAGCGGGTACAATGAGCAGTTCTTC	CASSNPSGYNEQFF